This is a list of T cell receptor beta chains from one sample in a study of control samples from healthy donors and cancer patients. Method: immunoSEQ multiplex PCR; TCRdb's copy keeps in-frame clones and lacks some. Of about 130,000 clones in the sample, approximately 94% are singletons; the top ten hold 1.7%. Source material: PBMCs. The receptor set was obtained from a man in his fifties or sixties with head and neck cancer. CDR3s include the opening cysteine and the closing phenylalanine or tryptophan. The order of the fields is D gene, V gene, clone size, J gene, CDR3 DNA, CDR3 protein. The D gene is left open where the match is weak. Size tells how often a clone was seen (once, few, many) or the class of an expanded clone, and some rows leave it out.

D: NA
V: TRBV27
size: NA
J: TRBJ2-2
DNA: TGTGCCAGCGGCCGCCGGGGTCGCGGGGACACCGGGGAGCTGTTTTTT
CDR3: CASGRRGRGDTGELFF

D: TRBD2
V: TRBV7-2
size: NA
J: TRBJ2-1
DNA: TGTGCCAGCAGTAACAGGGGCGGGGGGGACAATGAGCAGTTCTTC
CDR3: CASSNRGGGDNEQFF

D: NA
V: TRBV6-2/TRBV6-3
size: NA
J: TRBJ2-1
DNA: TGTGCCAGCAGTTACCTCGGACCGCAGACCACCTACAATGAGCAGTTCTTC
CDR3: CASSYLGPQTTYNEQFF

D: NA
V: TRBV6-5
size: once
J: TRBJ1-5
DNA: TGTGCCAGCGGGGCAGGTATAAGGAGCAATCAGCCCCAGCATTTT
CDR3: CASGAGIRSNQPQHF

D: NA
V: TRBV7-9
size: NA
J: TRBJ2-3
DNA: TGTGCCAGCAGCCCATCGTGGGACTTCCATGGCACGCAGTATTTT
CDR3: CASSPSWDFHGTQYF

D: NA
V: TRBV6-6
size: NA
J: TRBJ1-3
DNA: TGTGCCAGCAGCTCCGTTATGGACTCTGGAAACACCATATATTTT
CDR3: CASSSVMDSGNTIYF

D: TRBD2
V: TRBV24-1
size: NA
J: TRBJ2-3
DNA: TGTGCCACCAGTGATCGGACTAGCGGGGGGAGGGCGGATACGCAGTATTTT
CDR3: CATSDRTSGGRADTQYF

D: NA
V: TRBV2
size: NA
J: TRBJ1-1
DNA: TGTGCCAGCAGTGTAGGGGGGTACGCTGAAGCTTTCTTT
CDR3: CASSVGGYAEAFF

D: NA
V: TRBV7-2
size: NA
J: TRBJ1-1
DNA: TGTGCCAGCAGCTACCGGACGGGGTGGGGTATGAACACTGAAGCTTTCTTT
CDR3: CASSYRTGWGMNTEAFF

D: NA
V: TRBV6-6
size: NA
J: TRBJ1-1
DNA: TGTGCCAGCACCCTCAAGGGAGAGGGGAACACTGAAGCTTTCTTT
CDR3: CASTLKGEGNTEAFF

D: TRBD1
V: TRBV18
size: NA
J: TRBJ2-1
DNA: TGTGCCAGCTCACCACCGACAGGGGGATCCTGGGAAGAGCAGTTCTTC
CDR3: CASSPPTGGSWEEQFF

D: TRBD1
V: TRBV7-2
size: NA
J: TRBJ2-3
DNA: TGTGCCAGCAGCTTAGGACAGGGAGATACGCAGTATTTT
CDR3: CASSLGQGDTQYF

D: NA
V: TRBV28
size: NA
J: TRBJ1-5
DNA: TGTGCCAGCAGTTTAGCGGGGCAGGGTGACTCTCAGCCCCAGCATTTT
CDR3: CASSLAGQGDSQPQHF

D: NA
V: TRBV28
size: NA
J: TRBJ1-6
DNA: TGTGCCAGCAAGAGACATCTAAATTCACCCCTCCACTTT
CDR3: CASKRHLNSPLHF

D: NA
V: TRBV2
size: medium-sized
J: TRBJ2-7
DNA: TGTGCCAGCAGTGACAGGCTTACCTACGAGCAGTACTTC
CDR3: CASSDRLTYEQYF

D: NA
V: TRBV5-5
size: NA
J: TRBJ1-1
DNA: TGTGCCAGCATCCTGGGGGGGGCCGTGAACACTGAAGCTTTCTTT
CDR3: CASILGGAVNTEAFF

D: NA
V: TRBV19
size: once
J: TRBJ2-5
DNA: TGTGCCAGTAGTAGTATGACCCAAGAGACCCAGTACTTC
CDR3: CASSSMTQETQYF